This passage covers 2 T cell receptor beta chains from one sample sequenced in a study of blood T cell repertoires in COVID-19. Clones were sequenced by immunoSEQ multiplex PCR, and TCRdb holds only the in-frame ones, with some missing. The sample holds more than 80,000 clones, less than 95% seen once. Sequencing used peripheral blood. All receptors come from a man aged 18 to 30 with COVID-19, enrolled during active disease.

V gene TRBV4-3 combines with J gene TRBJ2-7; D is perhaps TRBD2 (7 bases). The germline gives CDR1 LGHNA, CDR2 YSLEER. Between the trimmed V and J ends, which lost 3 bases and 2 bases, there was a span of 11 bases. This CDR3 is 14 amino acids long. The CDR3 loop reads CASSQRGGAYEQYF. The CDR3 DNA is TGCGCCAGCAGCCAGCGAGGGGGGGCCTACGAGCAGTACTTC.

The chain uses TRBV6-1 and TRBJ2-7, with D perhaps TRBD1 (6 bases). Trimming removed 2 bases from V and 4 bases from J, with 18 bases in between. The germline V gene has CDR1 MNHNS and CDR2 SASEGT. This CDR3 spans 16 amino acids. In DNA form, the CDR3 reads TGTGCCAGCAGTGAACCAGGTGAGGGGGTGAGGTACGAGCAGTACTTC. Translated: CASSEPGEGVRYEQYF.